A single sample is the source of the 7 T cell receptor beta chains below, sequenced in a study of beta chain features in type 1 diabetes. The isolated RNA, all of it, was reverse transcribed, so expressed TCRB transcripts were what got sequenced. The protocol was immunoSEQ multiplex PCR, while the TCRdb copy is restricted to in-frame clones and leaves out a portion. The table records under 250,000 clones, 27% of them present only once. Sequencing used central memory CD4+ T cells from blood. The receptor set was obtained from a man under 40 in good health.

This clone was counted only a few times. The chain's CDR3 is CSFLGGSSGANVLTF. The CDR3, as DNA: TGCAGCTTTCTGGGCGGCAGCTCTGGGGCCAACGTCCTGACTTTC. The gene calls are TRBV29-1 and TRBJ2-6; unclear D gene. CDR1 and CDR2 (germline): SQVTM, ANQGSEA. Trimming shortened V by 8 bases and J by 0 bases, and 14 bases separated the two germline ends. This CDR3 spans 15 amino acids.

V and J are TRBV29-1 and TRBJ1-2, with a weak D call TRBD1 (5 bases). Germline values: CDR1 SQVTM, CDR2 ANQGSEA. The CDR3 spans 13 residues. The V end lost 7 bases, the J end lost 2 bases, and 14 bases lay between the germline ends. DNA of the CDR3: TGCAGCGCCGGGGACGCTAGGAACTATGGCTACACCTTC. This gives the protein CSAGDARNYGYTF.

The chain links TRBV15 to TRBJ2-1; 10 bases match TRBD2. Trimming removed 1 base from V and 8 bases from J; junction bases left unmatched: 8. The CDR3 consists of 16 residues. Germline assignment: CDR1 LNHNV and CDR2 YYDKDF (reference sequence). CDR3 coding DNA: TGTGCCACCAGCAGAGCTAGCGGGGGAGCGGGGTATGAGCAGTTCTTC. Translating it yields CATSRASGGAGYEQFF.

About this clone: The sample holds other DNA sequences that translate to the same CDR3. The DNA of the CDR3 is TGTGCCAGCAGCCTTCGAGCGGATACGCAGTATTTT. It is translated as CASSLRADTQYF. The V gene is TRBV7-2, the J gene TRBJ2-3, with no clear D. The germline V gene encodes CDR1 SGHTA and CDR2 FQGNSA. The CDR3 is 12 residues long. The V and J ends lost 5 bases and 6 bases respectively, with 9 bases between them.

The chain carries TRBV21-1 and TRBJ2-1; the table's D call, TRBD1, was not checked against the DNA. TRBV21-1 is a documented pseudogene. CDR3 length equals 15 residues. Here the CDR3 DNA reads TGTGCCAGCAGCAAAGAAGAGTACGGACCTCGAAGGGGGCTCTTC. Translated: CASSKEEYGPRRGLF.

J is TRBJ2-5 and V is TRBV5-1; 7 nucleotides agree with TRBD1. The CDR3 spans 15 residues. J lost 0 bases, V lost 3 bases, and 5 bases had no gene match. Germline CDR1 and CDR2: SGHRS and YFSETQ. CDR3 nucleotides: TGCGCCAGCAGCTCAGGGGACAGTTACCAAGAGACCCAGTACTTC. Translating it yields CASSSGDSYQETQYF.

This clone was counted between two and nine times. This chain joins TRBV10-2 and TRBJ2-3; 12 nucleotides line up with TRBD2. The ends lost 6 bases at V and 10 bases at J; junction bases unmatched: 2. Germline V gives CDR1 WSHSY, CDR2 SAAADI. The CDR3 runs to 12 residues. The CDR3 spells CASRTSGGPQYF. The CDR3 DNA sequence: TGCGCCAGCAGGACTAGCGGGGGCCCGCAGTATTTT.